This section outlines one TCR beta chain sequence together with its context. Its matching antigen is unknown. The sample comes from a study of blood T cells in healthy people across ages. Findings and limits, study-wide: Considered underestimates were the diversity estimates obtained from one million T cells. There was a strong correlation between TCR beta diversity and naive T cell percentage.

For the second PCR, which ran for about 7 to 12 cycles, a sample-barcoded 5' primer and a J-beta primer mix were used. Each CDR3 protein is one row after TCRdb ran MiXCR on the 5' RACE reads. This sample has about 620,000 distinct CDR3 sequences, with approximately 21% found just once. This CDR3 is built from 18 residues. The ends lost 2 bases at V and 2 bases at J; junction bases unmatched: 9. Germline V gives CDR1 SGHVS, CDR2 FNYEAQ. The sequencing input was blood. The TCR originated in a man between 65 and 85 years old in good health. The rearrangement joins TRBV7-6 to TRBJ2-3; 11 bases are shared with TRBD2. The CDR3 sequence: CASSLTSGTSGYTDTQYF. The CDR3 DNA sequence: TGTGCCAGCAGCTTAACCTCCGGGACTAGCGGCTACACAGATACGCAGTATTTT.